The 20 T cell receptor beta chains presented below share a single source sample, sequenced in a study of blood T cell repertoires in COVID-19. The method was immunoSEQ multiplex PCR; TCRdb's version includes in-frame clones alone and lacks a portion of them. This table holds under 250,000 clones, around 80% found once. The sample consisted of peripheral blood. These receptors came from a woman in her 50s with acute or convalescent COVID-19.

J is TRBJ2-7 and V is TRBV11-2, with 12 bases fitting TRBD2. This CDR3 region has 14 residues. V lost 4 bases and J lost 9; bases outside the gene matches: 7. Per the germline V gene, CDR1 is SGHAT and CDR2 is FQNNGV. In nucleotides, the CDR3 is TGTGCCAGCAGCTCCCCAGCTAGCGGGAGGGTGCAGTACTTC. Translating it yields CASSSPASGRVQYF. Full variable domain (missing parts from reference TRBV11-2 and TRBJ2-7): EAGVAQSPRYKIIEKRQSVAFWCNPISGHATLYWYQQILGQGPKLLIQFQNNGVVDDSQLPKDRFSAERLKGVDSTLKIQPAKLEDSAVYLCASSSPASGRVQYFGPGTRLTVT.

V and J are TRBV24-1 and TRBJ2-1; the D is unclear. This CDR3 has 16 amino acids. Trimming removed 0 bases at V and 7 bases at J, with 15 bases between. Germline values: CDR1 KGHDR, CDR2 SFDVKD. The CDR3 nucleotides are TGTGCCACCAGTGATTTGCGGAGTGTAAGGCGGAATGAGCAGTTCTTC. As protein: CATSDLRSVRRNEQFF.

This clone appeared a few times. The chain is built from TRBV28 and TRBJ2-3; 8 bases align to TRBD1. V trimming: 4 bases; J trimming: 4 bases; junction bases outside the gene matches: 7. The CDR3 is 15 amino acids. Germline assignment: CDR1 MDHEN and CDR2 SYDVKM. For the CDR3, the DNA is TGTGCCAGCAGTTATGGGGGACAGGCGGCAGATACGCAGTATTTT. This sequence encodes CASSYGGQAADTQYF.

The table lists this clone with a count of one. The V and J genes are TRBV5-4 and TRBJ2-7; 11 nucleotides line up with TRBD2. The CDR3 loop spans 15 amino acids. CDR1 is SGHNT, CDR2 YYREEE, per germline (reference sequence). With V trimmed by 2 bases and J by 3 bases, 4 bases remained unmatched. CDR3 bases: TGTGCCAGCAGCTTTGGGACTAGCGGACTCTACGAGCAGTACTTC. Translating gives CASSFGTSGLYEQYF.

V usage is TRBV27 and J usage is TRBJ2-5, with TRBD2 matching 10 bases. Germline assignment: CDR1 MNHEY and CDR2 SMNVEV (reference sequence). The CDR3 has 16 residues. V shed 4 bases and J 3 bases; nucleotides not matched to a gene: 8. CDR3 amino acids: CASSSLGLAGEETQYF. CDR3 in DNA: TGTGCCAGCAGTTCCCTAGGGCTAGCGGGAGAAGAGACCCAGTACTTC.

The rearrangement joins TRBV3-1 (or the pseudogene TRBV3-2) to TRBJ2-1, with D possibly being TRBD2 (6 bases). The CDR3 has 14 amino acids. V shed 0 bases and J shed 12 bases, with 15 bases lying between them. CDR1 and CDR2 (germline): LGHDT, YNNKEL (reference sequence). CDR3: CASSQDLGLVGQFF. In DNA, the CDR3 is TGTGCCAGCAGCCAAGATCTGGGACTGGTTGGGCAGTTCTTC.

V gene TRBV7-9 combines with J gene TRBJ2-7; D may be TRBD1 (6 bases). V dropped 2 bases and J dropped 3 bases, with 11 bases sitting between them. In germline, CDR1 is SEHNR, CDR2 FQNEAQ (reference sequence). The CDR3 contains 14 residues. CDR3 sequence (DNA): TGTGCCAGCAGCTTATCAATGACAGGCTACGAGCAGTACTTC. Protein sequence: CASSLSMTGYEQYF.

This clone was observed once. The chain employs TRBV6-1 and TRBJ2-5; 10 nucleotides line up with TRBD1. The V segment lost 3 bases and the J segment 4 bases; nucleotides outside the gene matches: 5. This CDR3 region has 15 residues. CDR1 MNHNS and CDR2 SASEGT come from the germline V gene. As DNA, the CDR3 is TGTGCCAGCAGTGACGGGACAGGGGTAGGAGAGACCCAGTACTTC. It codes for CASSDGTGVGETQYF.

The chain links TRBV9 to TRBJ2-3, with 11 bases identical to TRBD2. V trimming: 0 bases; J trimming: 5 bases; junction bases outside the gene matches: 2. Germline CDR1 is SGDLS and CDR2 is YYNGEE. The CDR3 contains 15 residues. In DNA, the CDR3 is TGTGCCAGCAGCGTAGTAGGGACTAGCGGAGATACGCAGTATTTT. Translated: CASSVVGTSGDTQYF.

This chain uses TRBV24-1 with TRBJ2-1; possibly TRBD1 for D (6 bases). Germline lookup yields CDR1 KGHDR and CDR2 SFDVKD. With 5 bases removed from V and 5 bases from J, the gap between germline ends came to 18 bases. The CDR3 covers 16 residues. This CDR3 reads CATSAQDSTLNNEQFF. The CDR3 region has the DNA TGTGCCACCAGTGCGCAGGACAGTACCCTCAACAATGAGCAGTTCTTC.

CDR3 amino acids: CASSLVQGYEKLFF. CDR3 nucleotides: TGTGCCAGCAGCTTGGTCCAGGGGTATGAAAAACTGTTTTTT. V gene TRBV7-9 combines with J gene TRBJ1-4, with D possibly being TRBD1 (6 bases). V gave up 3 bases and J gave up 6 bases, with 11 bases separating them. The CDR3 is made up of 14 amino acids. The germline V gene has CDR1 SEHNR and CDR2 FQNEAQ (reference sequence).

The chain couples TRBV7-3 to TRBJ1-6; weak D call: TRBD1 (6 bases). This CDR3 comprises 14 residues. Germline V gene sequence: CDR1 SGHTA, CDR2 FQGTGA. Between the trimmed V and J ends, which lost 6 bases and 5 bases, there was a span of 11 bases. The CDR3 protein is CASRLDSNNSPLHF. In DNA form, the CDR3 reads TGTGCCAGCAGGTTGGACAGCAATAATTCACCCCTCCACTTT.

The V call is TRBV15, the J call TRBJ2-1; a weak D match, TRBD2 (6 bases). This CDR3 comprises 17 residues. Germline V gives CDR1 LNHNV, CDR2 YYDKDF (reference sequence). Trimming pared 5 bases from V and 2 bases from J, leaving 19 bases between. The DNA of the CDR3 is TGTGCCACCAGCGCTGAACGAGCGGGCAGGGCCTACAATGAGCAGTTCTTC. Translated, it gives CATSAERAGRAYNEQFF.

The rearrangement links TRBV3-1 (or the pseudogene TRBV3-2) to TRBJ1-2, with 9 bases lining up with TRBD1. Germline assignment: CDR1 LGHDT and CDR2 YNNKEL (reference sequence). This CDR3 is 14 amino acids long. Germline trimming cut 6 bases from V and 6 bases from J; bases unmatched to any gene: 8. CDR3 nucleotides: TGTGCCAGCAGTCTCATCGGGACAGGGAATGGCTACACCTTC. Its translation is CASSLIGTGNGYTF.

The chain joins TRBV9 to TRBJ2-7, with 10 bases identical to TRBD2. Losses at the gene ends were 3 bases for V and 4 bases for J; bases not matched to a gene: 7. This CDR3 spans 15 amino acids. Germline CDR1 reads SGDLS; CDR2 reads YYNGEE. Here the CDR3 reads CASSASSGSQYEQYF. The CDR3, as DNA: TGTGCCAGCAGCGCCTCTAGCGGGAGTCAGTACGAGCAGTACTTC.

CDR3 amino acids: CASSFRDRGGEQYF. The CDR3 region has the DNA TGTGCCAGCAGCTTCCGGGACAGGGGAGGCGAGCAGTACTTC. J is TRBJ2-7 and V is TRBV5-6, with TRBD1 matching 10 bases. Germline loops: CDR1 SGHDT, CDR2 YYEEEE. Trimming removed 2 bases from V and 6 bases from J; junction bases left unmatched: 5. The CDR3 length is 14 residues.

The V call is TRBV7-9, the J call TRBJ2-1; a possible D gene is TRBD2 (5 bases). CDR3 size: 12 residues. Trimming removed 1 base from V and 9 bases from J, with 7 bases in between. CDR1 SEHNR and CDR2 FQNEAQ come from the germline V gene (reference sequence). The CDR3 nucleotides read TGTGCCAGCAGCTTAGTCGGAGGTGAGCAGTTCTTC. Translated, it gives CASSLVGGEQFF.

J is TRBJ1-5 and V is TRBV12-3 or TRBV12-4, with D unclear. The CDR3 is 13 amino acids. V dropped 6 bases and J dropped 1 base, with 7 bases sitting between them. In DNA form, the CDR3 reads TGTGCCAGCAGCCTACAGAGCAATCAGCCCCAGCATTTT. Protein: CASSLQSNQPQHF.

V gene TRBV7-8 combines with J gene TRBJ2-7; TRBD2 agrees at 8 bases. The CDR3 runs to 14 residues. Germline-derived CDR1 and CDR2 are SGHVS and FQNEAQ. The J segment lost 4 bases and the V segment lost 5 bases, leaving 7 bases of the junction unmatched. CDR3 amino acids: CASSVSGSQYEQYF. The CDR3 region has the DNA TGTGCCAGCAGCGTGAGCGGGAGCCAGTACGAGCAGTACTTC. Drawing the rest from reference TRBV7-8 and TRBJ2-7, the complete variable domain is GAGVSQSPRYKVAKRGQDVALRCDPISGHVSLFWYQQALGQGPEFLTYFQNEAQLDKSGLPSDRFFAERPEGSVSTLKIQRTQQEDSAVYLCASSVSGSQYEQYFGPGTRLTVT.

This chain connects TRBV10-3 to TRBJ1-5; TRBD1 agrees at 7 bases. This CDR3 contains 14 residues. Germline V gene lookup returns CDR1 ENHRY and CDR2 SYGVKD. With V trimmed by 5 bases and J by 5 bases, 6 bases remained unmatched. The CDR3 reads CAISSGGIDQPQHF. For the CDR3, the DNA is TGTGCCATCAGTTCAGGGGGTATAGATCAGCCCCAGCATTTT.